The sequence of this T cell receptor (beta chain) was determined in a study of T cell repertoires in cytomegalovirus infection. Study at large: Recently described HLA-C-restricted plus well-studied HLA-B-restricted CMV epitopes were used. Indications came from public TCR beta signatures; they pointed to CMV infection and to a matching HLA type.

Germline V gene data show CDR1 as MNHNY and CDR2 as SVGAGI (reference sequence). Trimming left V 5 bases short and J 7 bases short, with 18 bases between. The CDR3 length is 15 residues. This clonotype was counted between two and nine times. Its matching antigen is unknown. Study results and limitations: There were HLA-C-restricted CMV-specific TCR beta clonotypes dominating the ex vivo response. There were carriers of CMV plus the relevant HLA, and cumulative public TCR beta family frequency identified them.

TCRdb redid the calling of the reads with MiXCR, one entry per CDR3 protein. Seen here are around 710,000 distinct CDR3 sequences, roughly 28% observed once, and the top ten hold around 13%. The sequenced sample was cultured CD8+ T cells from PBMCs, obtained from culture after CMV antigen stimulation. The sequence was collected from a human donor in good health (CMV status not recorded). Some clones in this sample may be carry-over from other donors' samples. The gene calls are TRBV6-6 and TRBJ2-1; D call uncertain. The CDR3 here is CASSPTRERVNEQFF. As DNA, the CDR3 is TGTGCCAGCAGTCCAACCAGAGAAAGGGTAAATGAGCAGTTCTTC.